Each of the 32 T cell receptor beta chains below was sequenced from the same sample in a study of cytomegalovirus exposure and HLA in healthy donors. 60 Vbeta and 13 Jbeta primers were used in PCR. Here immunoSEQ multiplex PCR was the method, and the copy in TCRdb shows in-frame clones only, minus some. The sample consists of 99,000 or so clones, roughly three quarters of them appearing once. The sample was PBMCs. The receptors were sampled from a man aged 30-40 years in good health and CMV-seronegative.

The rearrangement links TRBV13 to TRBJ2-6, with 7 bases that match TRBD2. Germline CDR1 PRHDT, CDR2 FYEKMQ (reference sequence). The V gene end was trimmed by 5 bases and the J gene end by 1 base; junction bases not matched to a gene: 14. This CDR3 is 19 amino acids long. The CDR3 spells CASSPRSNLAESGANVLTF. The CDR3, as DNA: TGTGCCAGCAGCCCAAGATCTAATCTAGCGGAGTCTGGGGCCAACGTCCTGACTTTC.

This clone was counted a few times. The chain uses TRBV28 and TRBJ2-5, with 10 nucleotides matching TRBD1. With V trimmed by 5 bases and J by 2 bases, 8 bases remained unmatched. Germline lookup yields CDR1 MDHEN and CDR2 SYDVKM. CDR3 size: 16 residues. CDR3 bases: TGTGCCAGCAGTCCTCGACAGGGGGCTCAACAAGAGACCCAGTACTTC. Translation: CASSPRQGAQQETQYF.

The chain has TRBV5-1 and TRBJ2-3; 7 positions match TRBD2. The V segment lost 2 bases and the J segment 3 bases; nucleotides outside the gene matches: 6. From germline, CDR1 is SGHRS and CDR2 YFSETQ. The CDR3 covers 15 residues. This chain's CDR3 is CASSFRVAGTDTQYF. The CDR3 DNA is TGCGCCAGCAGCTTCCGGGTAGCGGGTACAGATACGCAGTATTTT.

This rearrangement joins TRBV27 to TRBJ1-3; a possible D gene is TRBD1 (6 bases). There are 18 residues in the CDR3. Germline CDR1 reads MNHEY; CDR2 reads SMNVEV (reference sequence). V lost 5 bases to trimming and J lost 2 bases, with 22 bases between them. The DNA for the CDR3 is TGTGCCAGCAGTCTCACCGCCAGTCAGACAGGAACTGGAAACACCATATATTTT. This encodes CASSLTASQTGTGNTIYF.

V and J are TRBV30 and TRBJ1-1; D remains unclear. The V gene lost 3 bases and the J gene lost 1 base, with 12 bases spanning the gap. The CDR3 runs to 14 residues. The germline V gene has CDR1 GTSNPN and CDR2 SVGIG (reference sequence). The CDR3 sequence: CAWSREHPNTEAFF. Here the CDR3 DNA reads TGTGCCTGGAGCCGGGAACACCCGAACACTGAAGCTTTCTTT.

As concerns this clone: A read error may account for a junction end that differs from germline. The chain employs TRBV7-7 and TRBJ2-1, with a possible D match to TRBD2 (5 bases). Per germline, CDR1 SSHAT and CDR2 FNYEAQ (reference sequence). The CDR3 extends over 13 amino acids. CDR3: CASSLGLYNEQFF. The CDR3 DNA sequence: TGTGCTAGCAGCTTAGGACTGTACAATGAGCAGTTCTTC. The full variable domain, in which reference TRBV7-7 and TRBJ2-1 provide the parts outside the CDR3, is GAGVSQSPRYKVTKRGQDVTLRCDPISSHATLYWYQQALGQGPEFLTYFNYEAQPDKSGLPSDRFSAERPEGSISTLTIQRTEQRDSAMYRCASSLGLYNEQFFGPGTRLTVL.

The genes are TRBV6-5 and TRBJ1-5; D uncertain. The CDR3 extends over 14 amino acids. In germline, CDR1 is MNHEY, CDR2 SVGAGI. Trimming removed 0 bases at V and 4 bases at J, with 7 bases between. The CDR3 DNA sequence: TGTGCCAGCAGTTACTCTGGGCATAATCAGCCCCAGCATTTT. Its protein product is CASSYSGHNQPQHF.

This clone has only one observation. The chain uses TRBV5-6 and TRBJ1-1; a possible D gene is TRBD1 (5 bases). V gave up 4 bases and J gave up 1 base, with 11 bases separating them. Germline V lookup: CDR1 SGHDT, CDR2 YYEEEE. The CDR3 has 14 residues. DNA of the CDR3: TGTGCCAGCAGCGGGGTGGGGGGGAACACTGAAGCTTTCTTT. This translates into CASSGVGGNTEAFF.

Only one count was recorded for this clone. The chain joins TRBV5-5 to TRBJ2-7, with D maybe TRBD2 (6 bases). The CDR3 has 19 residues. Germline assignment: CDR1 SGHKS and CDR2 YYEKEE (reference sequence). The V end was cut by 3 bases, the J end by 1 base, with 26 bases between. The CDR3 sequence: CASSSSSPGADPFSYEQYF. The CDR3 coding sequence is TGTGCCAGCAGCTCTTCGTCCCCGGGAGCTGATCCCTTTTCCTACGAGCAGTACTTC. The full variable domain, with the rest looked up from reference TRBV5-5 and TRBJ2-7, is DAGVTQSPTHLIKTRGQQVTLRCSPISGHKSVSWYQQVLGQGPQFIFQYYEKEERGRGNFPDRFSARQFPNYSSELNVNALLLGDSALYLCASSSSSPGADPFSYEQYFGPGTRLTVT.

The rearrangement joins TRBV10-3 to TRBJ2-3; possibly TRBD2 for D (5 bases). V lost 11 bases, J lost 2 bases, and 14 bases lay in between. In germline, CDR1 is ENHRY, CDR2 SYGVKD. The CDR3 runs 13 residues. CDR3: CAVLETITDTQYF. The CDR3 DNA reads TGTGCCGTCCTTGAGACTATCACAGATACGCAGTATTTT.

The rearrangement joins TRBV11-1 to TRBJ2-3; 12 bases agree with TRBD2. The CDR3 runs 16 residues. The ends lost 5 bases at V and 2 bases at J; junction bases unmatched: 5. CDR1 SGHAT and CDR2 FQDESV come from the germline V gene (reference sequence). The CDR3 sequence: CASSRWTSGTTDTQYF. The CDR3 coding sequence is TGTGCCAGCAGCCGATGGACTAGCGGGACCACAGATACGCAGTATTTT.

The V and J genes are TRBV7-8 and TRBJ2-5, with 10 bases lining up with TRBD1. The DNA end favors TRBJ2-7, so the J call may be wrong. The CDR3 extends over 15 amino acids. Germline CDR1 reads SGHVS; CDR2 reads FQNEAQ. The CDR3 sequence: CASTKGQGISYEQYF. Written as DNA, the CDR3 is TGTGCCAGCACCAAGGGACAGGGGATTTCCTACGAGCAGTACTTC.

The chain uses TRBV4-3 and TRBJ2-7; D gene uncertain. The germline CDR1 and CDR2 sequences are LGHNA and YSLEER. Deletions cut 0 bases from V and 2 bases from J, with 8 bases between. CDR3 length equals 14 residues. CDR3 in DNA: TGCGCCAGCAGCCAAGATGGGCAGGCCTACGAGCAGTACTTC. This gives the protein CASSQDGQAYEQYF.

This rearrangement joins TRBV28 to TRBJ2-3; perhaps TRBD2 as D (5 bases). Germline V lookup: CDR1 MDHEN, CDR2 SYDVKM. This CDR3 comprises 14 residues. Trimming took off 5 bases at V and 6 bases at J, with 15 bases between the two ends. The CDR3 sequence is CASSPSGYLDTQYF. The CDR3 region has the DNA TGTGCCAGCAGTCCCTCGGGGTACCTTGATACGCAGTATTTT.

CDR3 nucleotides: TGCGCCAGCAGCCCGGGACAGAGCTATGGCTACACCTTC. Translated: CASSPGQSYGYTF. The genes are TRBV5-1 and TRBJ1-2; TRBD1 matches 7 bases. Germline V gives CDR1 SGHRS, CDR2 YFSETQ. V lost 4 bases, J lost 4 bases, and 4 bases stayed unmatched. CDR3 size: 13 residues.

J is TRBJ1-1 and V is TRBV27, with a weak D call TRBD1 (5 bases). Trimming removed 1 base from V and 10 bases from J, with 13 bases in between. The CDR3 totals 13 residues. Germline lookup yields CDR1 MNHEY and CDR2 SMNVEV (reference sequence). The CDR3 loop is CASSLLQGMRAFF. CDR3 coding DNA: TGTGCCAGCAGTTTATTGCAGGGAATGCGAGCTTTCTTT.

This clone was picked up one time. The gene calls are TRBV27 and TRBJ2-1; TRBD1 agrees at 8 bases. Germline trimming cut 2 bases from V and 2 bases from J; bases unmatched to any gene: 5. Germline V gene lookup returns CDR1 MNHEY and CDR2 SMNVEV (reference sequence). This CDR3 has 16 amino acids. The CDR3 coding sequence is TGTGCCAGCAGTTTAGTGCAGGGGGCCACCTACAATGAGCAGTTCTTC. It codes for CASSLVQGATYNEQFF.

The genes are TRBV5-6 and TRBJ2-3; 11 bases are a match to TRBD1. There are 14 residues in the CDR3. In germline, CDR1 is SGHDT, CDR2 YYEEEE. V lost 5 bases and J lost 5; bases outside the gene matches: 4. The CDR3 here is CASSSGTGGDTQYF. The CDR3 bases are TGTGCCAGCAGTTCCGGGACAGGGGGAGATACGCAGTATTTT.

This clone has more than one count but fewer than ten. V is TRBV6-1 and J is TRBJ1-2; no reliable D call. The CDR3 length is 11 residues. V was shortened by 8 bases and J by 5 bases, with 9 bases between the two germline ends. The V gene's germline CDR1 is MNHNS and CDR2 SASEGT. The CDR3 bases are TGTGCCAGCCGGGTAGAATATGGCTACACCTTC. Its protein is CASRVEYGYTF.

V is TRBV15 and J is TRBJ2-4, with TRBD1 identical over 9 bases. The CDR3 spans 18 residues. Trimming cost V 8 bases and J 0 bases; bases outside gene matches: 14. Germline-derived CDR1 and CDR2 are LNHNV and YYDKDF (reference sequence). CDR3 amino acids: CATSPQGAGELAKNIQYF. The CDR3 region has the DNA TGTGCCACCTCCCCACAGGGGGCCGGGGAGCTAGCCAAAAACATTCAGTACTTC.

The gene calls are TRBV9 and TRBJ2-6; D gene ambiguous. The CDR3 totals 15 residues. V dropped 0 bases and J dropped 0 bases, with 4 bases sitting between them. Per germline, CDR1 SGDLS and CDR2 YYNGEE. CDR3 sequence: CASSVVSSGANVLTF. The CDR3 DNA sequence: TGTGCCAGCAGCGTAGTCAGCTCTGGGGCCAACGTCCTGACTTTC.

The chain joins TRBV2 to TRBJ1-1; 7 bases fit TRBD1. The CDR3 is 13 amino acids. CDR1 and CDR2 (germline): SNHLY, FYNNEI. Losses at the gene ends were 5 bases for V and 1 base for J; bases not matched to a gene: 1. CDR3 residues: CASSRDRNTEAFF. The DNA for the CDR3 is TGTGCCAGCAGTCGGGACAGGAACACTGAAGCTTTCTTT.

This clone was seen a few times. The chain links TRBV7-9 to TRBJ1-2; tentatively, D is TRBD1 (5 bases). In germline, CDR1 is SEHNR, CDR2 FQNEAQ (reference sequence). Trimming pared 1 base from V and 4 bases from J, leaving 10 bases between. The CDR3 extends over 14 amino acids. DNA of the CDR3: TGTGCCAGCAGCTTAGGGGGGGGGACCTATGGCTACACCTTC. Amino acid sequence: CASSLGGGTYGYTF.

The chain joins TRBV7-8 to TRBJ1-3; D remains unclear. Germline CDR1 is SGHVS and CDR2 is FQNEAQ. Deletions cut 1 base from V and 0 bases from J, with 13 bases between. There are 17 residues in the CDR3. In DNA form, the CDR3 reads TGTGCCAGCAGCTTAGGTTGGAGGCCCTCCTCTGGAAACACCATATATTTT. This gives the protein CASSLGWRPSSGNTIYF.

This clone was picked up a small number of times. J is TRBJ2-5 and V is TRBV28, with 10 positions matching TRBD1. The J call is uncertain, as TRBJ2-7 better fits the DNA end. The germline gives CDR1 MDHEN, CDR2 SYDVKM. The CDR3 runs to 18 residues. The CDR3 DNA reads as TGTGCCAGCAGTTTATACCCATTCCGGGGACAGGGGTCCTACGAGCAGTACTTC. It yields the protein CASSLYPFRGQGSYEQYF.

The chain combines TRBV11-3 with TRBJ2-2; D is perhaps TRBD1 (6 bases). Germline CDR1 SGHNT, CDR2 YENEEA. V was trimmed by 6 bases and J by 3 bases, leaving 11 bases between them. The CDR3 length is 14 residues. Here the CDR3 reads CASRPGQYTGELFF. The CDR3 nucleotides are TGTGCCAGCAGACCCGGACAGTACACCGGGGAGCTGTTTTTT.

V usage is TRBV18 and J usage is TRBJ1-4, with 9 bases aligning to TRBD1. V was pared by 3 bases and J by 7 bases, with 6 bases of the junction left unmatched. Germline loops: CDR1 KGHSH, CDR2 LQKENI. The CDR3 sequence is 15 residues long. CDR3 nucleotide sequence: TGTGCCAGCTCACCCCTACAGGGGGCCGGTGAAAAACTGTTTTTT. Protein: CASSPLQGAGEKLFF.

The V call is TRBV9, the J call TRBJ2-7; TRBD2 aligns across 11 bases. The germline CDR1 and CDR2 sequences are SGDLS and YYNGEE. CDR3 length: 15 amino acids. The V segment lost 4 bases and the J segment 4 bases; nucleotides outside the gene matches: 7. DNA for the CDR3: TGTGCCAGCAGCCCCACCCTAGCGGGAGGTTACGAGCAGTACTTC. Its protein product is CASSPTLAGGYEQYF.

The rearrangement uses TRBV6-5 and TRBJ2-7; the D gene is possibly TRBD1 (5 bases). CDR1 MNHEY and CDR2 SVGAGI come from the germline V gene. Trimming took 0 bases from V and 5 from J, leaving 11 bases between them. The CDR3 runs to 14 residues. The CDR3 region is CASSYSPGLNEQYF. DNA for the CDR3: TGTGCCAGCAGTTACTCACCAGGGCTGAACGAGCAGTACTTC.

CDR3 in DNA: TGTGCCAGTGGGAGAGCCACCGGGGAGCTGTTTTTT. It specifies CASGRATGELFF. V usage is TRBV19 and J usage is TRBJ2-2, with a weak D call TRBD2 (5 bases). The CDR3 contains 12 residues. From germline, CDR1 is LNHDA and CDR2 SQIVND (reference sequence). V lost 8 bases and J lost 4, with 8 bases in between. Looking up the rest from reference TRBV19 and TRBJ2-2 gives the full variable domain: DGGITQSPKYLFRKEGQNVTLSCEQNLNHDAMYWYRQDPGQGLRLIYYSQIVNDFQKGDIAEGYSVSREKKESFPLTVTSAQKNPTAFYLCASGRATGELFFGEGSRLTVL.

V gene TRBV5-4 combines with J gene TRBJ2-1; maybe TRBD1 (6 bases). This CDR3 is built from 15 residues. Germline V lookup: CDR1 SGHNT, CDR2 YYREEE (reference sequence). Trimming removed 4 bases from V and 2 bases from J, with 13 bases in between. The CDR3 is CASSPSTGPYNEQFF. As DNA, the CDR3 is TGTGCCAGCAGCCCGTCGACAGGTCCCTACAATGAGCAGTTCTTC.

CDR3 in amino acids: CASSWGVGEKLFF. CDR3 sequence (DNA): TGTGCCAGCAGCTGGGGGGTCGGGGAAAAACTGTTTTTT. The chain employs TRBV5-4 and TRBJ1-4; D possibly corresponds to TRBD1 (5 bases). Trimming cost V 3 bases and J 8 bases, with 11 bases left between them. Per the germline V gene, CDR1 is SGHNT and CDR2 is YYREEE (reference sequence). The CDR3 sequence is 13 residues long. Supplemented by reference TRBV5-4 and TRBJ1-4, the full variable domain reads ETGVTQSPTHLIKTRGQQVTLRCSSQSGHNTVSWYQQALGQGPQFIFQYYREEENGRGNFPPRFSGLQFPNYSSELNVNALELDDSALYLCASSWGVGEKLFFGSGTQLSVL.